The rows below give T cell receptor beta chains drawn from one sample of a study of shared clonotypes between healthy human individuals. Some clones are missing from TCRdb's copy, which holds only in-frame ones; the method was immunoSEQ multiplex PCR. Of millions of clones listed, about 93% were seen once; the top ten hold 1.7%. The sample taken for sequencing was naive CD8+ T cells from PBMCs. The source is a man aged 18 to 35 in good health. Some clones in this sample may be carry-over from other donors' samples. Each CDR3 is given with its conserved first and last residue.

v_call cdr3_aa
TRBV28 CASSEWTGRMNTEAFF
TRBV7-9 CASSTTSSGRGYEQYF
TRBV7-9 CASSPYLVGAHSYGYTF
TRBV20-1 CSVGAETQYF
TRBV10-1 CASSVEGLAVDTQYF
TRBV27 CASSITYGGEKLFF
TRBV4-3 CASSQGGAGEMNTWELFF
TRBV7-9 CASSLVDRGLFNEQFF
TRBV5-1 CASSLRGAEETQYF
TRBV28 CASRDRGHYGYTF
TRBV9 CASSVAPTYEQYF
TRBV27 CASSLFSGETQYF
TRBV4-2 CASSRMTGTPRETQYF
TRBV7-9 CASSLPNRNTIYF
TRBV29-1 CSVWGIGVRRSTEAFF
TRBV27 CASSPLAASSYEQYF
TRBV6-5 CASGGAGGVDEQYF
TRBV5-1 CASSLARKSGSITGELFF
TRBV28 CASSPTRGNEQFF
TRBV29-1 CSSGRLDTDTQYF
TRBV27 CASSKTAAYEQYF
TRBV27 CASSLSGFLAAGTEAFF
TRBV6-5 CASSYSRAGTGELFF